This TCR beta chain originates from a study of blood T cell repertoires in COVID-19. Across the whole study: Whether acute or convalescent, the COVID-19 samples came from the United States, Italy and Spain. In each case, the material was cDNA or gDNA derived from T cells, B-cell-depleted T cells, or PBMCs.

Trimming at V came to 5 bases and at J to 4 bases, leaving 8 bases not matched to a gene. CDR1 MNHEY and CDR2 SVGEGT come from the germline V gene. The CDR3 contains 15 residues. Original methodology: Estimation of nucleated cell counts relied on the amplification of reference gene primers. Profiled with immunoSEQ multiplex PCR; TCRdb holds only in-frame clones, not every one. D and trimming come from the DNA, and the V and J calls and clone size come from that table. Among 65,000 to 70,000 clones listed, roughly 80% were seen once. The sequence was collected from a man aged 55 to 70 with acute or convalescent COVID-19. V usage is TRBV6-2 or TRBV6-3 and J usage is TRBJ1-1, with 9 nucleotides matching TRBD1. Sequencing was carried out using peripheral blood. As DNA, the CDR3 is TGTGCCAGCAGTGAGCCCGGGACAGGGAGCACTGAAGCTTTCTTT. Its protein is CASSEPGTGSTEAFF.